This section outlines one TCR beta chain sequence together with its context. The assay was immunoSEQ multiplex PCR, and TCRdb's table has in-frame clones only and misses some. This sample yields about 110,000 clones, of which around 75% are seen a single time; 0.75% to 1% belongs to the top ten. The data derive from a study of blood T cell repertoires in COVID-19. Trimming took off 2 bases at V and 8 bases at J, with 24 bases between the two ends. Germline CDR1 is SNHLY and CDR2 is FYNNEI. This CDR3 comprises 17 residues. This clonotype originated in a human donor with acute or convalescent COVID-19. The donor label of this sample is uncertain. The sequenced material came from peripheral blood. This chain joins TRBV2 and TRBJ1-2; TRBD1 is a possible D gene (6 bases). CDR3 sequence reads: CASSESVVRRGTRGYTF. DNA for the CDR3: TGTGCCAGCAGTGAATCAGTAGTCCGTAGGGGGACGCGGGGCTACACCTTC.